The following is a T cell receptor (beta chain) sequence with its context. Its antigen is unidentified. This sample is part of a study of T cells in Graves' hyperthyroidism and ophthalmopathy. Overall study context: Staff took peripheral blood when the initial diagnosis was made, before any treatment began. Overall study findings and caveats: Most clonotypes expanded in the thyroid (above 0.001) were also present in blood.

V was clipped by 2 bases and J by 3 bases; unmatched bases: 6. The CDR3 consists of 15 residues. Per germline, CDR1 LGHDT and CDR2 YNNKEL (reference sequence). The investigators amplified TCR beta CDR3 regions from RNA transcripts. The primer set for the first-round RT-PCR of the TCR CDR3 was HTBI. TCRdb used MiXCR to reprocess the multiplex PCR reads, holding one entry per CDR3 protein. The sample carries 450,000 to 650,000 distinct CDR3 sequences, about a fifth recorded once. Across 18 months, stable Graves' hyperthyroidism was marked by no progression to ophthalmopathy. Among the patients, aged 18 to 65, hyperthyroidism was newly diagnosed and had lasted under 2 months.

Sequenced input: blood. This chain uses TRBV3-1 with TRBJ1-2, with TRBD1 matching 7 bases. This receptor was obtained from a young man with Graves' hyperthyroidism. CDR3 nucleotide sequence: TGTGCCAGCAGCCAACGCCGGGACAGATACTATGGCTACACCTTC. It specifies CASSQRRDRYYGYTF.